These 20 T cell receptor beta chains were sequenced from one sample in a study of CD8+CD57+ T cells in acquired aplastic anemia. Genomic DNA acted as the template from which TCR beta VDJ combination and CDR3 sequence profiling were carried out. Each CDR3 protein gets one entry after TCRdb re-called the reads with MiXCR. The sample lists roughly 300,000 distinct CDR3 sequences; roughly three fifths were seen once. Sequenced material: sorted CD4+, CD8+, or CD8+CD57+ T cells (not recorded which) from PBMCs. The receptors were gathered from a human donor with severe aplastic anemia or a healthy control (not recorded which).

To note about this clonotype: This could be a read error, since a much larger clone is one nucleotide away. This sequence joins TRBV12-5 and TRBJ1-2; D ambiguous. This CDR3 comprises 13 residues. Germline CDR1 and CDR2: LGHNT and FRNRAP. The V end was cut by 5 bases, the J end by 6 bases, with 13 bases between. CDR3 nucleotides: TGTGCTAGTGGTGAAACCCCCCTACATGGCTACACCTTC. Amino acid sequence: CASGETPLHGYTF.

This clonotype was counted ten times or more. This chain links TRBV20-1 with TRBJ2-5; TRBD1 aligns across 9 bases. Germline values: CDR1 DFQATT, CDR2 SNEGSKA (reference sequence). The CDR3 covers 15 residues. J was trimmed by 3 bases and V by 3 bases; bases with no gene match: 8. This chain's CDR3 is CSASSDRGWEETQYF. The CDR3 DNA follows: TGCAGTGCTAGTAGTGACAGGGGGTGGGAAGAGACCCAGTACTTC.

As concerns this clonotype: Since a much larger clone is just one base distant, this may be a read error. The chain recombines TRBV6-6 with TRBJ1-4, with D maybe TRBD1 (5 bases). The CDR3 sequence is 15 residues long. Per the germline V gene, CDR1 is MNHNY and CDR2 is SVGAGI (reference sequence). Trimming took 3 bases from V and 7 from J, leaving 15 bases between them. The CDR3 sequence is CASSYLQDVREKLFF. The CDR3 nucleotides are TGTGCCAGCAGTTATTTACAGGATGTGCGTGAAAAACTGTTTTTT.

The gene calls are TRBV7-8 and TRBJ2-7; TRBD2 matches 14 bases. J gave up 2 bases and V 5 bases, and 11 bases lay outside the gene matches. This CDR3 has 18 residues. Germline V gives CDR1 SGHVS, CDR2 FQNEAQ. The CDR3 region is CASSLGLAGGSRPYEQYF. The CDR3 nucleotides are TGTGCCAGCAGCCTAGGACTAGCGGGGGGTTCACGGCCCTACGAGCAGTACTTC.

The table lists this clonotype with many counts. V and J are TRBV20-1 and TRBJ1-5; no firm D call. V gave up 6 bases and J gave up 3 bases, with 12 bases separating them. This CDR3 has 13 residues. The germline CDR1 and CDR2 sequences are DFQATT and SNEGSKA (reference sequence). The CDR3 region has the DNA TGCAGTGCCATTGGACTGATCAATCAGCCCCAGCATTTT. It specifies CSAIGLINQPQHF.

This chain uses TRBV28 with TRBJ1-1; D unclear. Germline V gene data show CDR1 as MDHEN and CDR2 as SYDVKM. The germline V and J ends were trimmed by 4 bases and 0 bases, with 12 bases remaining between them. The length of the CDR3 is 15 residues. The CDR3 loop is CASSSRARMNTEAFF. CDR3 in DNA: TGTGCCAGCAGTTCCCGGGCAAGGATGAACACTGAAGCTTTCTTT.

This clonotype was seen only a few times. In DNA form, the CDR3 reads TGTGCCAGCATCCCTTTGACCATGGGGGAGACCCAGTACTTC. Its protein product is CASIPLTMGETQYF. This sequence joins TRBV7-9 and TRBJ2-5; no definite D call. Trimming stripped 7 bases from V and 5 bases from J, with 17 bases between. The CDR3 covers 14 residues. Germline values: CDR1 SEHNR, CDR2 FQNEAQ (reference sequence).

This chain connects TRBV12-3 or TRBV12-4 to TRBJ1-2; 8 bases are a match to TRBD1. The V and J ends lost 8 bases and 4 bases, in that order; junction bases with no gene match: 6. This CDR3 is built from 13 residues. In DNA form, the CDR3 reads TGTGCCAGCCGCACGACAGGGGTCTATGGCTACACCTTC. Protein sequence: CASRTTGVYGYTF.

J is TRBJ2-7 and V is TRBV7-9; possibly TRBD1 for D (6 bases). The germline V gene encodes CDR1 SEHNR and CDR2 FQNEAQ (reference sequence). There are 15 residues in the CDR3. The V gene lost 2 bases and the J gene lost 4 bases, with 15 bases spanning the gap. CDR3 DNA: TGTGCCAGCAGCTTAACCGCGGACAGTTCATACGAGCAGTACTTC. The encoded protein is CASSLTADSSYEQYF.

This clonotype came up once. The genes are TRBV19 and TRBJ2-2, with D hard to call. V was trimmed by 7 bases and J by 5 bases, leaving 11 bases between them. This CDR3 is built from 13 residues. Germline values: CDR1 LNHDA, CDR2 SQIVND (reference sequence). As DNA, the CDR3 is TGTGCCAGTACCCTGTTCGGAACCGGGGAGCTGTTTTTT. This sequence encodes CASTLFGTGELFF.

J is TRBJ2-1 and V is TRBV29-1; 10 positions match TRBD2. Germline V gene data show CDR1 as SQVTM and CDR2 as ANQGSEA. The CDR3 has 17 amino acids. J gave up 0 bases and V 8 bases, and 13 bases lay outside the gene matches. CDR3 sequence (DNA): TGCAGCTCACCACCGTCTAGCGGGGGTATCTCCTACAATGAGCAGTTCTTC. Translation gives CSSPPSSGGISYNEQFF.

The chain recombines TRBV9 with TRBJ1-3, with no clear D. The V end lost 4 bases, the J end lost 4 bases, and 6 bases lay between the germline ends. Per the germline V gene, CDR1 is SGDLS and CDR2 is YYNGEE. The CDR3 spans 12 residues. CDR3 region: CASSPWGNTIYF. The CDR3 nucleotides are TGTGCCAGCAGCCCCTGGGGAAACACCATATATTTT.

The chain combines TRBV5-1 with TRBJ2-7, with 9 bases identical to TRBD1. Looked up from germline, CDR1 is SGHRS and CDR2 is YFSETQ. CDR3 length equals 14 residues. The V gene end was trimmed by 2 bases and the J gene end by 5 bases; junction bases not matched to a gene: 5. In nucleotides, the CDR3 is TGCGCCAGCAGCTTCGGGACAGGGTTCAACGAGCAGTACTTC. It translates to CASSFGTGFNEQYF.

The chain joins TRBV5-1 to TRBJ2-7; 7 bases agree with TRBD1. The CDR3 loop spans 13 amino acids. Germline-derived CDR1 and CDR2 are SGHRS and YFSETQ. With V trimmed by 2 bases and J by 6 bases, 5 bases remained unmatched. The CDR3 here is CASSLGQAIEQYF. The CDR3 coding sequence is TGCGCCAGCAGCTTAGGACAGGCGATCGAGCAGTACTTC.

This chain uses TRBV24-1 with TRBJ2-1; 8 nucleotides align to TRBD2. The germline V gene has CDR1 KGHDR and CDR2 SFDVKD. The CDR3 covers 16 residues. Losses at the gene ends were 5 bases for V and 8 bases for J; bases not matched to a gene: 13. CDR3 sequence reads: CATSVPREGLRDEQFF. CDR3 DNA: TGTGCCACCAGTGTACCCCGGGAGGGCCTACGCGATGAGCAGTTCTTC.

This clonotype was detected a few times. The junction does not match germline at one end; this may be a read error. This chain connects TRBV29-1 to TRBJ2-3, with D perhaps matching TRBD1 or TRBD2 (6 bases each). The CDR3 is 8 amino acids. Germline V CDR1 and CDR2: SQVTM, ANQGSEA. The CDR3 sequence is CSVDLGGF. The CDR3 bases are TGCAGCGTTGACCTAGGGGGGTTT.

This clonotype was counted at least ten times. The chain combines TRBV29-1 with TRBJ1-1; D is perhaps TRBD1 (6 bases). CDR3 size: 13 residues. The V and J ends lost 6 bases and 5 bases respectively, with 16 bases between them. Germline CDR1 reads SQVTM; CDR2 reads ANQGSEA. The CDR3 loop is CSVSWGPLTEAFF. CDR3 sequence (DNA): TGCAGCGTCTCCTGGGGGCCCCTGACTGAAGCTTTCTTT. Drawing the rest from reference TRBV29-1 and TRBJ1-1, the complete variable domain is SAVISQKPSRDICQRGTSLTIQCQVDSQVTMMFWYRQQPGQSLTLIATANQGSEATYESGFVIDKFPISRPNLTFSTLTVSNMSPEDSSIYLCSVSWGPLTEAFFGQGTRLTVV.

The gene calls are TRBV7-8 and TRBJ2-7, with 11 nucleotides matching TRBD1. The CDR3 sequence is 15 residues long. After removal of 4 bases from V and 2 bases from J, the junction contained 4 bases not matched to a gene. Germline CDR1 SGHVS, CDR2 FQNEAQ. DNA for the CDR3: TGTGCCAGCAGCTCCTCGGACAGGGGGCCCTACGAGCAGTACTTC. Translation gives CASSSSDRGPYEQYF.

This clonotype was detected a few times. The chain couples TRBV7-2 to TRBJ2-3; 8 nucleotides match TRBD2. This CDR3 spans 15 amino acids. Germline lookup yields CDR1 SGHTA and CDR2 FQGNSA. The trim removed 8 bases at V and 4 bases at J, leaving 11 bases unmatched. The chain's CDR3 is CASSSRRGESDTQYF. The CDR3 DNA is TGTGCCAGCTCATCCCGGCGGGGGGAGTCAGATACGCAGTATTTT.

The table lists this clonotype with a few counts. This sequence joins TRBV2 and TRBJ2-2, with D unresolved. CDR3 length: 13 residues. Germline CDR1 and CDR2: SNHLY and FYNNEI. Deletions cut 4 bases from V and 6 bases from J, with 9 bases between. For the CDR3, the DNA is TGTGCCAGCAGTGCAGGCGGTCCCGGGGAGCTGTTTTTT. Translated: CASSAGGPGELFF.